The 30 T cell receptor beta chains presented below share a single source sample, sequenced in a study of shared clonotypes between healthy human individuals. TCRdb's copy holds only in-frame clones and misses some; the assay was immunoSEQ multiplex PCR. The table lists about 660,000 clones, 74% of them singletons. The sequenced material came from memory CD4+ T cells sorted from blood. Specified subset: CD45RA-negative fraction. The receptors originated from a woman aged 30 to 39 in good health.

The chain couples TRBV4-1 to TRBJ2-3; 7 nucleotides agree with TRBD2. The CDR3 extends over 16 amino acids. Germline CDR1 and CDR2: MGHRA and YSYEKL. V shed 1 base, J shed 2 bases, and the junction held 6 bases outside the gene matches. The CDR3: CASSQGPAGSTDTQYF. In nucleotides, the CDR3 is TGCGCCAGCAGCCAAGGTCCAGCGGGATCCACAGATACGCAGTATTTT.

The chain recombines TRBV5-1 with TRBJ1-4; D unresolved. Trimming took off 2 bases at V and 0 bases at J, with 8 bases between the two ends. This CDR3 has 15 amino acids. Per germline, CDR1 SGHRS and CDR2 YFSETQ. Here the CDR3 DNA reads TGCGCCAGCAGCTTAGGGAGTGCAACTAATGAAAAACTGTTTTTT. It translates to CASSLGSATNEKLFF.

V gene TRBV27 combines with J gene TRBJ2-1; D gene uncertain. V shed 1 base and J shed 0 bases, with 10 bases lying between them. This CDR3 region has 16 residues. Germline loops: CDR1 MNHEY, CDR2 SMNVEV (reference sequence). CDR3 in amino acids: CASSLYGGSSYNEQFF. The DNA of the CDR3 is TGTGCCAGCAGTTTATATGGCGGAAGCTCCTACAATGAGCAGTTCTTC.

This clone has just a few counts. V usage is TRBV7-2 and J usage is TRBJ1-5; a possible D gene is TRBD1 (5 bases). The CDR3 contains 15 residues. The germline V and J ends were trimmed by 5 bases and 3 bases, with 14 bases remaining between them. Germline V gives CDR1 SGHTA, CDR2 FQGNSA. CDR3 in amino acids: CASSQGREYNQPQHF. The CDR3, as DNA: TGTGCCAGCAGCCAGGGACGGGAGTACAATCAGCCCCAGCATTTT.

Of note for this clone: The same CDR3 is also encoded by other DNA sequences in this sample. The chain combines TRBV25-1 with TRBJ2-1; 10 bases match TRBD2. Germline V gene lookup returns CDR1 MGHDK and CDR2 SYGVNS. V shed 1 base and J 5 bases; nucleotides not matched to a gene: 2. The CDR3 loop spans 15 amino acids. The chain's CDR3 is CASSESLAGDNEQFF. CDR3 sequence (DNA): TGTGCCAGCAGTGAATCCCTAGCGGGGGACAATGAGCAGTTCTTC.

To note about this clone: A much more abundant neighbour one base away suggests this may be a read error. Other DNA sequences in this specimen translate into the identical CDR3. The V gene is TRBV11-3, the J gene TRBJ2-5, with 7 bases aligning to TRBD1. J lost 2 bases, V lost 3 bases, and 0 bases had no gene match. Germline-derived CDR1 and CDR2 are SGHNT and YENEEA. The CDR3 contains 13 residues. CDR3 bases: TGTGCCAGCAGCTTGGGACAGCAAGAGACCCAGTACTTC. Translating gives CASSLGQQETQYF.

Turning to this clone: The same CDR3 arises from other DNA sequences in this sample as well. The chain links TRBV2 to TRBJ1-2; TRBD1 is a possible D gene (5 bases). Germline assignment: CDR1 SNHLY and CDR2 FYNNEI. Trimming stripped 2 bases from V and 2 bases from J, with 9 bases between. This CDR3 contains 14 residues. Here the CDR3 DNA reads TGTGCCAGCAGTGAACGGGGCGGCAACTATGGCTACACCTTC. This codes for CASSERGGNYGYTF. Drawing the rest from reference TRBV2 and TRBJ1-2, the complete variable domain is EPEVTQTPSHQVTQMGQEVILRCVPISNHLYFYWYRQILGQKVEFLVSFYNNEISEKSEIFDDQFSVERPDGSNFTLKIRSTKLEDSAMYFCASSERGGNYGYTFGSGTRLTVV.

This rearrangement joins TRBV18 to TRBJ1-5; D gene ambiguous. This CDR3 has 13 amino acids. The germline CDR1 and CDR2 sequences are KGHSH and LQKENI. V was trimmed by 5 bases and J by 3 bases, leaving 8 bases between them. CDR3 amino acids: CASSVEDNQPQHF. For the CDR3, the DNA is TGTGCCAGCTCAGTTGAGGACAATCAGCCCCAGCATTTT.

V usage is TRBV25-1 and J usage is TRBJ2-5; perhaps TRBD1 as D (5 bases). V gave up 6 bases and J gave up 3 bases, with 26 bases separating them. Germline CDR1 is MGHDK and CDR2 is SYGVNS. The CDR3 spans 18 residues. CDR3 in amino acids: CASSPDNLGTHLEETQYF. The CDR3 bases are TGTGCCAGCAGCCCGGACAACTTAGGTACGCACCTAGAAGAGACCCAGTACTTC.

J is TRBJ2-1 and V is TRBV27; 12 nucleotides line up with TRBD2. This CDR3 region has 15 residues. With V trimmed by 4 bases and J by 15 bases, 13 bases remained unmatched. CDR1 MNHEY and CDR2 SMNVEV come from the germline V gene (reference sequence). The CDR3 bases are TGTGCCAGCAGTTCCCCAACTAGCGGGAGGCCCTCCCCGTTCTTC. Translating gives CASSSPTSGRPSPFF.

CDR3 sequence: CASSKGQGTSGTGELFF. The CDR3 DNA follows: TGCGCCAGCAGCAAGGGACAGGGGACATCTGGCACCGGGGAGCTGTTTTTT. This chain connects TRBV5-1 to TRBJ2-2, with TRBD1 matching 10 bases. The V segment lost 4 bases and the J segment 4 bases; nucleotides outside the gene matches: 10. The CDR3 consists of 17 residues. Germline CDR1 is SGHRS and CDR2 is YFSETQ. Together with reference TRBV5-1 and TRBJ2-2, the CDR3 gives the full variable domain: KAGVTQTPRYLIKTRGQQVTLSCSPISGHRSVSWYQQTPGQGLQFLFEYFSETQRNKGNFPGRFSGRQFSNSRSEMNVSTLELGDSALYLCASSKGQGTSGTGELFFGEGSRLTVL.

J is TRBJ2-7 and V is TRBV11-2, with 7 positions matching TRBD2. V lost 2 bases, J lost 5 bases, and 3 bases stayed unmatched. This CDR3 comprises 13 residues. Germline assignment: CDR1 SGHAT and CDR2 FQNNGV. CDR3 sequence reads: CASSLWEGHEQYF. The CDR3, as DNA: TGTGCCAGCAGCTTATGGGAGGGGCACGAGCAGTACTTC. Together with reference TRBV11-2 and TRBJ2-7, the CDR3 gives the full variable domain: EAGVAQSPRYKIIEKRQSVAFWCNPISGHATLYWYQQILGQGPKLLIQFQNNGVVDDSQLPKDRFSAERLKGVDSTLKIQPAKLEDSAVYLCASSLWEGHEQYFGPGTRLTVT.

This chain joins TRBV2 and TRBJ1-5, with D uncertain. V shed 3 bases and J shed 2 bases, with 11 bases lying between them. Germline V gene data show CDR1 as SNHLY and CDR2 as FYNNEI. The CDR3 has 15 residues. The CDR3 DNA follows: TGTGCCAGCAGTGAGGAAAGGTCGGGCAATCAGCCCCAGCATTTT. It yields the protein CASSEERSGNQPQHF.

CDR3 coding DNA: TGTGCCAGCAGCTTAACGGGGGGCCGGGAACAGCCCCAGCATTTT. This gives the protein CASSLTGGREQPQHF. The V gene is TRBV7-9, the J gene TRBJ1-5; a weak D match, TRBD1 (6 bases). CDR1 and CDR2 (germline): SEHNR, FQNEAQ (reference sequence). Trimming pared 2 bases from V and 7 bases from J, leaving 15 bases between. The CDR3 extends over 15 amino acids. Supplemented by reference TRBV7-9 and TRBJ1-5, the full variable domain reads DTGVSQNPRHKITKRGQNVTFRCDPISEHNRLYWYRQTLGQGPEFLTYFQNEAQLEKSRLLSDRFSAERPKGSFSTLEIQRTEQGDSAMYLCASSLTGGREQPQHFGDGTRLSIL.

This clone appeared once. The chain carries TRBV28 and TRBJ2-3; D is possibly TRBD2 (6 bases). Germline values: CDR1 MDHEN, CDR2 SYDVKM. V was shortened by 10 bases and J by 2 bases, with 16 bases between the two germline ends. This CDR3 spans 14 amino acids. The CDR3 DNA is TGTGCCACCTATGGGCTAGCGTTCACAGATACGCAGTATTTT. This translates into CATYGLAFTDTQYF.

The chain carries TRBV7-8 and TRBJ2-2; D uncertain. V was trimmed by 1 base and J by 1 base, leaving 16 bases between them. Germline V gene sequence: CDR1 SGHVS, CDR2 FQNEAQ. The CDR3 has 18 residues. Written as DNA, the CDR3 is TGTGCCAGCAGCTTAGGTTTGTCGGGCAGAAAGAACACCGGGGAGCTGTTTTTT. It is translated as CASSLGLSGRKNTGELFF. Full variable domain (missing parts from reference TRBV7-8 and TRBJ2-2): GAGVSQSPRYKVAKRGQDVALRCDPISGHVSLFWYQQALGQGPEFLTYFQNEAQLDKSGLPSDRFFAERPEGSVSTLKIQRTQQEDSAVYLCASSLGLSGRKNTGELFFGEGSRLTVL.

The chain is built from TRBV23-1 and TRBJ2-5; perhaps TRBD1 as D (5 bases). Judging by the DNA end, TRBJ2-7 fits better; the J call may be wrong. TRBV23-1 falls under the ORF class, with uncertain function. The CDR3 totals 14 residues. CDR3 loop: CASSARVEPYEQYF. The CDR3 region has the DNA TGCGCCAGCAGTGCCAGGGTCGAGCCCTACGAGCAGTACTTC.

V is TRBV4-1 and J is TRBJ2-2; D not resolved. This CDR3 has 15 residues. The V gene lost 1 base and the J gene lost 3 bases, with 9 bases spanning the gap. Germline loops: CDR1 MGHRA, CDR2 YSYEKL. CDR3 amino acids: CASSQAPKYTGELFF. CDR3 DNA: TGCGCCAGCAGCCAAGCCCCGAAATACACCGGGGAGCTGTTTTTT.

Points on this clone: This likely traces to a read error, being one base from a far larger clone. The V gene is TRBV5-1, the J gene TRBJ2-1; 9 bases match TRBD2. Trimming took 2 bases from V and 4 from J; bases not matched to a gene: 4. In germline, CDR1 is SGHRS, CDR2 YFSETQ. The CDR3 length is 15 residues. The CDR3 nucleotides are TGCGCCAGCAGCTTCTCTAGCGGGATGTACAATGAGCAGTTCTTC. This codes for CASSFSSGMYNEQFF.

This clone was counted between two and nine times. The CDR3 DNA sequence: TGTGCCAGCAGTGGGAGCAACAATCAGCCCCAGCATTTT. This codes for CASSGSNNQPQHF. The V and J genes are TRBV2 and TRBJ1-5; no clear D. The CDR3 contains 13 residues. CDR1 is SNHLY and CDR2 is FYNNEI in the germline V gene. V dropped 4 bases and J dropped 3 bases, with 7 bases sitting between them. Full variable domain (missing parts from reference TRBV2 and TRBJ1-5): EPEVTQTPSHQVTQMGQEVILRCVPISNHLYFYWYRQILGQKVEFLVSFYNNEISEKSEIFDDQFSVERPDGSNFTLKIRSTKLEDSAMYFCASSGSNNQPQHFGDGTRLSIL.

The V and J genes are TRBV10-3 and TRBJ1-1; tentatively, D is TRBD1 (6 bases). The V and J ends lost 2 bases and 0 bases respectively, with 7 bases between them. The CDR3 contains 14 residues. Germline V lookup: CDR1 ENHRY, CDR2 SYGVKD. CDR3 nucleotide sequence: TGTGCCATCAGTGAGGGGACAATGAACACTGAAGCTTTCTTT. As protein: CAISEGTMNTEAFF.

The rearrangement joins TRBV10-3 to TRBJ2-7; 9 bases line up with TRBD2. The CDR3 covers 15 residues. The ends lost 7 bases at V and 4 bases at J; junction bases unmatched: 11. Germline CDR1 reads ENHRY; CDR2 reads SYGVKD. CDR3 residues: CAIKREATVYYEQYF. The CDR3 DNA reads TGTGCCATCAAGCGGGAGGCAACCGTATATTACGAGCAGTACTTC.

The rearrangement joins TRBV25-1 to TRBJ2-1; 8 bases are shared with TRBD2. V was pared by 2 bases and J by 5 bases, with 5 bases of the junction left unmatched. CDR1 is MGHDK, CDR2 SYGVNS, per germline. The CDR3 consists of 15 residues. CDR3 in DNA: TGTGCCAGCAGTGAAGCTAGCGGGTATAACAATGAGCAGTTCTTC. Translation gives CASSEASGYNNEQFF.

For the CDR3, the DNA is TGTGCCAGCAGCTCTGGACGATTGAGCAATCAGCCCCAGCATTTT. It translates to CASSSGRLSNQPQHF. The J gene is TRBJ1-5, the V gene TRBV11-2; D not certain. Germline-derived CDR1 and CDR2 are SGHAT and FQNNGV. The V end was cut by 4 bases, the J end by 1 base, with 11 bases between. CDR3 length: 15 amino acids.

In the case of this clone: One end of the junction fails to match germline, which may point to a read error. Other DNA sequences in this sample translate to the same CDR3. The chain's CDR3 is CASRGAGGGHYEQYF. Written as DNA, the CDR3 is TGTGCCAGCAGGGGGGCGGGAGGGGGCCACTACGAACAGTACTTC. The chain joins TRBV6-1 to TRBJ2-7; 9 bases align to TRBD2. The CDR3 is made up of 15 amino acids. The germline V gene has CDR1 MNHNS and CDR2 SASEGT.

V and J are TRBV27 and TRBJ1-1; TRBD1 agrees at 8 bases. Germline CDR1 reads MNHEY; CDR2 reads SMNVEV (reference sequence). The CDR3 sequence is 15 residues long. J was trimmed by 1 base and V by 6 bases; bases with no gene match: 7. CDR3 loop: CASSRRTGRNTEAFF. The CDR3, as DNA: TGTGCCAGCAGCAGACGGACAGGGAGGAACACTGAAGCTTTCTTT.

V gene TRBV21-1 combines with J gene TRBJ2-1; the table calls TRBD1, which could not be checked here. TRBV21-1 represents a pseudogene. CDR3 length: 16 residues. The CDR3 spells CASSKYRGSKDNEQFF. The DNA of the CDR3 is TGTGCCAGCAGCAAATATAGGGGCTCCAAGGACAATGAGCAGTTCTTC.

This sequence joins TRBV4-1 and TRBJ2-3; D not certain. The ends were cut back, 4 bases at V and 4 bases at J, with 15 bases in the middle. Germline V gene sequence: CDR1 MGHRA, CDR2 YSYEKL. The CDR3 length is 15 residues. The CDR3, as DNA: TGCGCCAGCAGCCCCCGTCAGGCCCAATCAGATACGCAGTATTTT. Its protein is CASSPRQAQSDTQYF.

The chain couples TRBV28 to TRBJ1-4, with a possible D match to TRBD1 (5 bases). V was cut by 5 bases and J by 6 bases, with 16 bases left in between. Germline values: CDR1 MDHEN, CDR2 SYDVKM. The CDR3 sequence is 15 residues long. CDR3 nucleotides: TGTGCCAGCAGTAGCTCCGGGATGGGGGATGAAAAACTGTTTTTT. It yields the protein CASSSSGMGDEKLFF.

The chain links TRBV18 to TRBJ2-6, with 8 bases lining up with TRBD1. CDR3 length: 17 amino acids. CDR1 KGHSH and CDR2 LQKENI come from the germline V gene. J gave up 1 base and V 6 bases, and 8 bases lay outside the gene matches. CDR3 sequence (DNA): TGTGCCAGCTCTCGAGAGACAGGGGCATCTGGGGCCAACGTCCTGACTTTC. Its protein product is CASSRETGASGANVLTF.